This T cell receptor (beta chain) was sequenced for a study of blood T cell repertoires in COVID-19. This CDR3 has 15 amino acids. Trimming cost V 8 bases and J 0 bases; bases outside gene matches: 7. The germline V gene has CDR1 LNHNV and CDR2 YYDKDF (reference sequence). Profiling relied on immunoSEQ multiplex PCR, and the TCRdb table lists in-frame clones only, not all of them. The profile shows about 270,000 clones, 75% to 95% of them singletons. This sequence originates from a person in their late teens or twenties with COVID-19, enrolled during active disease. The specimen sequenced was peripheral blood. J is TRBJ2-1 and V is TRBV15; 7 nucleotides line up with TRBD2. CDR3 protein: CATQPGGSSYNEQFF. For the CDR3, the DNA is TGTGCCACCCAACCTGGCGGGAGCTCCTACAATGAGCAGTTCTTC.